This T cell receptor beta chain appears in the sequencing data of a study of beta chain features in type 1 diabetes. Study-wide points: When cDNA is sequenced, cells with high TCR expression could be over-represented. Moderate but significant shortening of TCRB CDR3s was recorded in all four CD4+ subsets from Type 1 diabetes patients. Lower insertion and higher deletion counts appeared at VDJ junctions in type 1 diabetes patients.

Sequencing targeted expressed TCRB transcripts, as all isolated RNA had been reverse transcribed. Repertoires were generated with immunoSEQ multiplex PCR, while TCRdb's copy carries only in-frame clones and drops some. The table lists a few hundred thousand clones, about a fifth of them singletons. The authors sorted CD4+ naive, central memory, regulatory and stem cell-like memory cells via CD45RO/CCR7/CD25/CD127/CD95/CD27. This clone was detected a few times. Its specificity is unknown. CDR1 is LNHDA and CDR2 is SQIVND in the germline V gene (reference sequence). Deletions cut 2 bases from V and 9 bases from J, with 8 bases between. This CDR3 region has 12 residues.

Sequenced: naive CD4+ T cells from blood. The receptor's source is a woman in her forties with type 1 diabetes. The rearrangement uses TRBV19 and TRBJ2-1, with D perhaps TRBD2 (6 bases). DNA for the CDR3: TGTGCCAGTAGTATAACGGGAGCTGAGCAGTTCTTC. Its translation is CASSITGAEQFF.